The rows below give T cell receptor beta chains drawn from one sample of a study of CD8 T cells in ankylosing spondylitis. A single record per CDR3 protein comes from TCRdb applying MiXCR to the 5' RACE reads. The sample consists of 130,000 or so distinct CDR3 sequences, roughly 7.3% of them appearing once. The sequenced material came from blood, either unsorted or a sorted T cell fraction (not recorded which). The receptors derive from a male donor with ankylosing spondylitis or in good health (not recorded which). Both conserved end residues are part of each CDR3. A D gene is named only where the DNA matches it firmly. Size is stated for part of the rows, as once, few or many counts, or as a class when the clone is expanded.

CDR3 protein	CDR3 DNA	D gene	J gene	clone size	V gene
CASSPRDWGGTGELFF	TGTGCCAGCAGTCCCCGGGACTGGGGCGGTACCGGGGAGCTGTTTTTT	NA	TRBJ2-2	few	TRBV12-3/TRBV12-4
CAIRPGLAGDEQFF	TGTGCCATCAGGCCGGGACTAGCGGGAGATGAGCAGTTCTTC	TRBD2	TRBJ2-1	many	TRBV10-3
CASRREVGPTETQYF	TGTGCCAGTCGGCGCGAGGTCGGCCCAACGGAGACCCAGTACTTC	NA	TRBJ2-5	many	TRBV12-3/TRBV12-4
CASSDTGEGTEAFF	TGTGCCAGCAGCGACACAGGGGAGGGCACTGAAGCTTTCTTT	TRBD1	TRBJ1-1	many	TRBV5-6
CASSTGTRDGDTQYF	TGTGCCAGCAGCACCGGGACACGGGATGGAGATACGCAGTATTTT	NA	TRBJ2-3	NA	TRBV7-3
CSLRLAGYTDTQYF	TGCAGCCTACGACTAGCAGGGTACACAGATACGCAGTATTTT	TRBD2	TRBJ2-3	many	TRBV29-1
CAMARENANTGELFF	TGTGCCATGGCCCGGGAGAATGCGAACACCGGGGAGCTGTTTTTT	NA	TRBJ2-2	NA	TRBV10-3
CASRIPPGQGGGNSPLHF	TGTGCCAGCAGGATACCTCCGGGACAGGGAGGGGGGAATTCACCCCTCCACTTT	TRBD1	TRBJ1-6	many	TRBV28
CSVETTRGLHEQYF	TGCAGCGTTGAAACCACCCGGGGGTTGCACGAGCAGTACTTC	NA	TRBJ2-7	many	TRBV29-1
CATSRGRGSYNEQFF	TGTGCCACCAGCAGAGGAAGAGGCTCCTACAATGAGCAGTTCTTC	NA	TRBJ2-1	many	TRBV15
CASSGGLGIAGELFF	TGTGCCAGCAGTGGGGGATTGGGAATAGCCGGGGAGCTGTTTTTT	NA	TRBJ2-2	many	TRBV25-1
CSARPSGTANEQFF	TGCAGTGCTAGGCCGTCAGGGACAGCTAATGAGCAGTTCTTC	TRBD1	TRBJ2-1	many	TRBV20-1
CASSRSTSGGAPDTQYF	TGCGCCAGCAGCCGCTCCACTAGCGGGGGGGCCCCAGATACGCAGTATTTT	TRBD2	TRBJ2-3	many	TRBV5-1
CSVPPGRGTLYNEQFF	TGCAGCGTCCCGCCAGGCAGGGGGACCCTATACAATGAGCAGTTCTTC	TRBD1	TRBJ2-1	many	TRBV29-1
CSARSRGGSNYNEQFF	TGCAGTGCTAGGAGCAGGGGGGGCTCAAACTACAATGAGCAGTTCTTC	NA	TRBJ2-1	many	TRBV20-1
CSARGTDETQYF	TGCAGTGCTAGAGGGACAGACGAGACCCAGTACTTC	NA	TRBJ2-5	NA	TRBV20-1
CASGQSQETQYF	TGTGCCAGCGGACAGTCCCAAGAGACCCAGTACTTC	NA	TRBJ2-5	many	TRBV7-9
CASSPGVGTEAFF	TGCGCCAGCAGCCCGGGGGTGGGTACTGAAGCTTTCTTT	NA	TRBJ1-1	many	TRBV5-1
CASSLVAGLQTDTQYF	TGTGCCAGCAGCTTAGTCGCAGGGTTACAGACAGATACGCAGTATTTT	NA	TRBJ2-3	many	TRBV7-9
CASGPTGKNTEAFF	TGTGCCAGCGGCCCGACAGGGAAGAACACTGAAGCTTTCTTT	TRBD1	TRBJ1-1	many	TRBV12-3/TRBV12-4
CASSNTGFSASYEQYF	TGCGCCAGCAGTAACACAGGGTTTTCTGCCTCCTACGAGCAGTACTTC	NA	TRBJ2-7	many	TRBV5-1
CASSVNNEQFF	TGTGCCAGCAGCGTGAACAATGAGCAGTTCTTC	NA	TRBJ2-1	many	TRBV9
CSASLYEQYF	TGCAGTGCTAGTCTCTACGAGCAGTACTTC	NA	TRBJ2-7	many	TRBV20-1
CASSLEGAANYGYTF	TGTGCCAGCAGCCTCGAGGGGGCTGCTAACTATGGCTACACCTTC	TRBD1	TRBJ1-2	few	TRBV27
CASRLSFAGTNTGELFF	TGTGCCAGCAGGCTATCCTTTGCCGGGACTAACACCGGGGAGCTGTTTTTT	NA	TRBJ2-2	NA	TRBV6-1
CASSWGLEGRNEQFF	TGTGCCAGCAGTTGGGGTTTGGAGGGAAGGAATGAGCAGTTCTTC	NA	TRBJ2-1	many	TRBV12-3/TRBV12-4
CASSVVRPEAFF	TGTGCCAGCAGTGTAGTACGGCCTGAAGCTTTCTTT	NA	TRBJ1-1	many	TRBV6-6
CASTRGQGESQPQHF	TGTGCCAGCACCCGGGGACAGGGGGAAAGTCAGCCCCAGCATTTT	TRBD1	TRBJ1-5	many	TRBV5-5
CASSSGSHEQFF	TGTGCCAGCAGCTCCGGGAGCCATGAGCAGTTCTTC	NA	TRBJ2-1	many	TRBV7-9
CASKGVTDTQYF	TGTGCCAGCAAGGGGGTGACAGATACGCAGTATTTT	NA	TRBJ2-3	many	TRBV12-3/TRBV12-4
CAIRVVNNEQFF	TGTGCCATCAGGGTTGTAAACAATGAGCAGTTCTTC	NA	TRBJ2-1	many	TRBV10-3
CASSFQGQAGYTF	TGTGCCAGCAGCTTCCAGGGACAGGCGGGCTACACCTTC	TRBD1	TRBJ1-2	many	TRBV5-5
CASGSSRPTSRETQYF	TGTGCTAGTGGTTCCTCCCGACCGACTAGCCGGGAGACCCAGTACTTC	TRBD2	TRBJ2-5	NA	TRBV12-5
CASSRLTEQFF	TGTGCCAGCAGCCGGTTGACTGAGCAGTTCTTC	NA	TRBJ2-1	many	TRBV3-1
CASSPSSLGVGADTQYF	TGTGCCAGCAGCCCGTCGTCTCTCGGGGTGGGGGCAGATACGCAGTATTTT	NA	TRBJ2-3	NA	TRBV11-3
CASSHGGSNQPQHF	TGTGCCAGCAGCCACGGGGGGAGCAATCAGCCCCAGCATTTT	NA	TRBJ1-5	NA	TRBV7-6